This T cell receptor beta chain was obtained from a study of T-cell memory formation after mild COVID-19. V lost 3 bases, J lost 4 bases, and 9 bases lay in between. This CDR3 has 12 amino acids. Germline V gene sequence: CDR1 DFQATT, CDR2 SNEGSKA (reference sequence). TCRdb reprocessed the 5' RACE reads via MiXCR and lists one record per CDR3 protein. The table shows about 470,000 distinct CDR3 sequences, with 15% to 20% occurring only once. This chain uses TRBV20-1 with TRBJ2-5; D uncertain. The receptor was derived from an adult woman who had mild COVID-19 (a few samples of this study predate the infection). Cell type and time point are not known. Sample: PBMCs or a T cell subset sorted from them (not recorded which). CDR3 sequence: CSASMGSETQYF. CDR3 sequence (DNA): TGCAGTGCTAGTATGGGTTCAGAGACCCAGTACTTC.